This T cell receptor (beta chain) emerged from a study of blood T cell repertoires in COVID-19 (TCRdb year 2020). About the study as a whole: The collaborator samples originated in the United States, Italy and Spain and spanned the acute and convalescent phases of COVID-19. The material from the prospective study consisted of cDNA or gDNA derived from T cells, B-cell-depleted T cells, or PBMCs. The dataset comprised deeply sampled blood TCRbeta repertoires from subjects exposed to, actively infected with, or recovered from COVID-19. Where available, HLA class I and class II types were taken from metadata supplied by the sample provider and were not determined by assay-based typing. Nearly every sample came with metadata listing a de-identified subject ID, COVID-19 status, age in years and sex. A freely available public database, intended as a resource for researchers studying the immune response to SARS-CoV-2, is where the repertoires were released. Samples were obtained from the ongoing ImmuneRACE study (first 160 participants) and from some 1,200 subjects provided by 6 global collaborators.

The CDR3 runs 11 residues from the cysteine to the phenylalanine. The sequence is cut down to CDR3 DNA, 33 bases in frame from base 1. According to the germline V gene, CDR1 reads SGHDT and CDR2 reads YYEEEE. Cut back by 3 bases and 7 bases, the V and J ends lie 7 bases apart. As regards this clone: No cognate antigen has been identified for it. Per-base qualities were not stored, and no clone one base away is much larger.

TCRbeta CDR3 regions were amplified from genomic DNA by means of the immunoSEQ Assay, a bias-controlled multiplex PCR. The authors' analysis ran thus. The number of nucleated cells in each sample was estimated by amplification of reference gene primers within the assay. To quantify the absolute abundance of each unique TCRbeta CDR3 rearrangement, sequence reads were collapsed and filtered. Productive Simpson clonality was computed per sample as the square root of Simpson's diversity index over productive rearrangements. TCRdb mirrors the immuneACCESS table, restricted to in-frame sequences. Some clones are absent from its copies; in checked studies, under half trace to an unresolved V gene, and the reason for the others is unknown. The V and J calls and the clone size are those of that table, but D and trimming were determined from the DNA. The sample table shows around 370,000 clones, and 88% are seen once. Clones ranked in the top ten supply approximately 7.3% of the sample.

Here is what the overall study found, with its caveats: Clinical and demographic metadata were provided uncurated, with the amount varying by source and participant.

One collaborating source in Seattle enrolled patients during active infection and followed them longitudinally through the course of disease. The collaborating institutions used their own protocols to collect whole blood in K2EDTA tubes. For TCRbeta analysis, collaborator samples were shipped as frozen whole blood, as isolated PBMCs, or as DNA extracted from either sample type. This chain is built from TRBV5-6 and TRBJ1-1, with no reliable assignment of the D segment. The sequenced material came from peripheral blood. This clonotype was sampled from a woman in her seventies with COVID-19, enrolled during active disease. The CDR3 corresponds to CASSSQVEAFF. The DNA sequence is TGTGCCAGCAGCTCTCAGGTTGAAGCTTTCTTT.